The entry below gives a single TCR beta chain sequence along with its context. No antigen is known for it. The source of the sample is a study of tumor-infiltrating lymphocytes in primary liver carcinoma. Overall study context: The study enrolled male and female patients aged 30 to 69 years.

Total RNA (around 500 ng) served as template for TCR beta cDNA synthesis primed by a constant-region primer. Employing slightly modified ARM-PCR, three nested multiplex PCR rounds were run, and these gave rise to the TCR beta libraries. Both of the initial two PCR rounds ran for 10 cycles and employed TRBV1-TRBV30 forward primers alongside a C-beta reverse primer. TCRdb passed the multiplex PCR reads through MiXCR, listing each CDR3 protein once. The table records more than 100,000 distinct CDR3 sequences, around 60% of them present only once. V was pared by 7 bases and J by 10 bases, with 12 bases of the junction left unmatched. This CDR3 contains 16 residues. Regarding the study as a whole: Blood's top-250-clone fraction was significantly lower than that of tumors (p = 0.039). The proportion of top clones found throughout all five tumor regions was only about 7-24%.

Starting material for RNA and DNA co-extraction consisted of about 20-30 mg of unsorted bulk tissue. Patients in the cohort were treatment-naive and living with chronic HBV infection. The receptor comes from an older woman with primary liver carcinoma and hepatitis B virus infection. The genes are TRBV12-3 or TRBV12-4 and TRBJ2-1; TRBD2 matches at 14 bases. The sample consisted of liver tumor tissue from sampling region 1. Described subset: tumor region T1, superior pole. The CDR3 is CASKRTGTSGRGEQFF. CDR3 in DNA: TGTGCCAGCAAGCGTACCGGGACTAGCGGGAGAGGGGAGCAGTTCTTC.